The 31 T cell receptor beta chains below come from one sample, sequenced in a study of tumor-infiltrating lymphocytes in primary liver carcinoma. Using a constant-region primer together with ProtoScript II reverse transcriptase, TCR beta cDNA was made from approximately 0.55 ug of total RNA. Libraries covering TCR beta were generated through three nested multiplex PCR rounds (using a slightly modified ARM-PCR). Researchers ran the first two PCR rounds for approximately 10 cycles each with TRBV1-TRBV30 forward primers and a C-beta reverse primer. TCRdb called the multiplex PCR reads again in MiXCR, with one record for every CDR3 protein. The sample has 300,000 to 350,000 distinct CDR3 sequences, about 65% seen once. Germline DNA was also extracted, and blood RNA was taken from unsorted whole blood. Sequencing was done on a sample of peripheral blood. Every receptor here comes from a man between 40 and 49 years old with primary liver carcinoma and hepatitis B virus infection.

Worth noting for this clonotype: A read error may explain this, as a much larger clone is one base away. V is TRBV4-2 and J is TRBJ2-1, with D uncertain. This CDR3 contains 20 residues. Germline-derived CDR1 and CDR2 are LGHNA and YNFKEQ. Trimming took 1 base from V and 0 from J, leaving 22 bases between them. The DNA for the CDR3 is TGTGCCAGCAGCCAAGTAAAAGCCAGTATCGAGGTGTACTCCTACAATGAGCAGTTCTTC. This translates into CASSQVKASIEVYSYNEQFF.

This clonotype was picked up a small number of times. This may arise from a read error, as a much more abundant clone is one base away. The CDR3 carries no conserved terminal phenylalanine or tryptophan, so it likely arises from a read error. This chain uses TRBV4-1 with TRBJ1-6; D is undetermined. This CDR3 is 14 amino acids long. CDR1 is MGHRA and CDR2 is YSYEKL in the germline V gene. V was shortened by 0 bases and J by 11 bases, with 11 bases between the two germline ends. CDR3 region: CASSQEFVGPPLHL. The CDR3 DNA follows: TGCGCCAGCAGCCAAGAATTTGTGGGTCCACCCCTCCACCTT.

This chain joins TRBV7-9 and TRBJ1-2; D might be TRBD1 (6 bases). V gave up 5 bases and J gave up 8 bases, with 15 bases separating them. CDR3 length: 13 residues. CDR1 and CDR2 from the germline V gene are SEHNR and FQNEAQ (reference sequence). CDR3 nucleotide sequence: TGTGCCAGCAGCCCGACAGGTCCGCAGGGCTACACCTTC. Its translation is CASSPTGPQGYTF.

This clonotype was seen once. Likely a read error: the CDR3 ends without its conserved phenylalanine or tryptophan. The V call is TRBV11-1, the J call TRBJ2-3, with D tentatively TRBD2 (5 bases). In germline, CDR1 is SGHAT, CDR2 FQDESV (reference sequence). This CDR3 has 16 amino acids. This chain's CDR3 is CANSPNRLTSTDTQYL. CDR3 nucleotides: TGTGCCAACAGCCCCAACCGACTAACCAGCACAGATACGCAGTATCTT.

The chain uses TRBV11-1 and TRBJ2-2; possibly TRBD1 for D (6 bases). The germline V gene has CDR1 SGHAT and CDR2 FQDESV (reference sequence). This CDR3 is 16 amino acids long. Trimming took 2 bases from V and 7 from J, leaving 17 bases between them. This CDR3 reads CASSLRGWGLIGELFF. In nucleotides, the CDR3 is TGTGCCAGCAGCTTAAGAGGGTGGGGGCTCATCGGGGAGCTGTTTTTT. Based on the CDR3 plus reference TRBV11-1 and TRBJ2-2, the full variable domain is EAEVAQSPRYKITEKSQAVAFWCDPISGHATLYWYRQILGQGPELLVQFQDESVVDDSQLPKDRFSAERLKGVDSTLKIQPAELGDSAMYLCASSLRGWGLIGELFFGEGSRLTVL.

Concerning this clonotype itself: This may arise from a read error, as a much more abundant clone is one base away. The chain carries TRBV10-3 and TRBJ1-1, with TRBD1 matching over 7 bases. CDR1 and CDR2 from the germline V gene are ENHRY and SYGVKD. CDR3 length: 16 amino acids. Unmatched junction bases numbered 15, after V lost 6 bases and J lost 5 bases. CDR3: CAISGTEGERNTEAFF. The CDR3 DNA sequence: TGTGCCATCAGCGGGACAGAGGGTGAACGAAATACTGAAGCTTTCTTT.

This clonotype was detected ten times or more. This chain joins TRBV6-6 and TRBJ2-7; 9 nucleotides agree with TRBD2. Germline lookup yields CDR1 MNHNY and CDR2 SVGAGI (reference sequence). V shed 8 bases and J 4 bases; nucleotides not matched to a gene: 3. The CDR3 contains 12 residues. The CDR3, as DNA: TGTGCCAGCGGCACTAGCGGGTACGAGCAGTACTTC. Protein product: CASGTSGYEQYF.

This chain joins TRBV28 and TRBJ1-1; the D is unclear. Germline V gives CDR1 MDHEN, CDR2 SYDVKM. CDR3 size: 11 residues. Trimming removed 9 bases from V and 5 bases from J, with 10 bases in between. The CDR3 nucleotides are TGTGCCAGTTCGTGTGAAACTGAAGCTTTCTTT. Protein: CASSCETEAFF.

The genes are TRBV7-8 and TRBJ2-5, with 15 bases lining up with TRBD2. The ends lost 5 bases at V and 9 bases at J; junction bases unmatched: 10. The CDR3 runs to 16 residues. In germline, CDR1 is SGHVS, CDR2 FQNEAQ. The CDR3 protein is CASSPGTSGRIQAQYF. Written as DNA, the CDR3 is TGTGCCAGCAGCCCAGGGACTAGCGGGAGGATACAGGCCCAGTACTTC.

The gene calls are TRBV2 and TRBJ2-5; TRBD1 matches 12 bases. In germline, CDR1 is SNHLY, CDR2 FYNNEI. V gave up 6 bases and J gave up 3 bases; unmatched junction bases: 5. The CDR3 length is 15 residues. CDR3 protein: CASRAGTGGEETQYF. Here the CDR3 DNA reads TGTGCCAGCAGGGCCGGGACAGGGGGCGAAGAGACCCAGTACTTC.

About this clonotype itself: The CDR3 carries no conserved terminal phenylalanine or tryptophan, so it likely arises from a read error. No DNA is shown, since the ends of the CDR3 on it are uncertain; the CDR3 is the one TCRdb lists. The genes are TRBV11-2 and TRBJ1-1; the table gives TRBD1 as D, unverified against the DNA. Looked up from germline, CDR1 is SGHAT and CDR2 is FQNNGV. The CDR3 is 15 amino acids long, termini counted. CDR3 residues: CASRPWDRGLTEASL.

This clonotype was counted only a few times. The chain carries TRBV13 and TRBJ2-5, with a possible D match to TRBD1 (8 bases). Germline assignment: CDR1 PRHDT and CDR2 FYEKMQ (reference sequence). Trimming took off 5 bases at V and 4 bases at J, with 14 bases between the two ends. CDR3 length: 14 residues. CDR3: CASSTHRGGETQYF. The CDR3 DNA follows: TGTGCCAGCAGCACACACAGGGGGGGAGAGACCCAGTACTTC.

Many counts were recorded for this clonotype. The chain links TRBV12-3 or TRBV12-4 to TRBJ2-7; 10 bases match TRBD1. The V and J ends lost 0 bases and 7 bases, in that order; junction bases with no gene match: 6. This CDR3 region has 15 residues. The CDR3 region has the DNA TGTGCCAGCAGTTTAGCGATGGACAGGGGGGGAGAGCAGTACTTC. Its protein is CASSLAMDRGGEQYF.

This clonotype was counted ten times or more. The chain combines TRBV6-2 or TRBV6-3 with TRBJ1-5, with TRBD1 as a possible D gene (6 bases). Germline values: CDR1 MNHEY, CDR2 SVGEGT. V was trimmed by 3 bases and J by 4 bases, leaving 13 bases between them. The CDR3 is made up of 15 amino acids. CDR3 in DNA: TGTGCCAGCAGTTATCTCGGGGGCTGGAATCAGCCCCAGCATTTT. Residues: CASSYLGGWNQPQHF.

The chain carries TRBV5-4 and TRBJ2-1, with D possibly matching TRBD2 (6 bases). Germline V gene lookup returns CDR1 SGHNT and CDR2 YYREEE (reference sequence). This CDR3 is built from 13 residues. The ends were cut back, 8 bases at V and 3 bases at J, with 12 bases in the middle. CDR3 sequence reads: CARSQGLYNEQFF. The CDR3 coding sequence is TGTGCCAGAAGCCAGGGACTCTACAATGAGCAGTTCTTC. The complete variable domain, with remaining parts taken from reference TRBV5-4 and TRBJ2-1, reads ETGVTQSPTHLIKTRGQQVTLRCSSQSGHNTVSWYQQALGQGPQFIFQYYREEENGRGNFPPRFSGLQFPNYSSELNVNALELDDSALYLCARSQGLYNEQFFGPGTRLTVL.

Turning to this clonotype: It may be a read error: a sequence one base away is much more abundant. The J gene is TRBJ2-7, the V gene TRBV30; 7 positions match TRBD2. The germline CDR1 and CDR2 sequences are GTSNPN and SVGIG (reference sequence). This CDR3 is built from 14 residues. The V segment lost 4 bases and the J segment 2 bases; nucleotides outside the gene matches: 8. The CDR3 sequence: CAWTTGTITYEQYF. CDR3 sequence (DNA): TGTGCCTGGACGACCGGGACTATCACCTACGAGCAGTACTTC.

This clonotype occurred many times. This chain links TRBV11-2 with TRBJ2-5; D remains unclear. The V end was cut by 3 bases, the J end by 1 base, with 6 bases between. The CDR3 extends over 13 amino acids. Germline V gene data show CDR1 as SGHAT and CDR2 as FQNNGV. DNA of the CDR3: TGTGCCAGCAGCTTTGGTCTCCAAGAGACCCAGTACTTC. This sequence encodes CASSFGLQETQYF.

A note on this clonotype: A clone one base away is much larger, so this may be a read error. The V gene is TRBV6-2 or TRBV6-3, the J gene TRBJ2-5, with D perhaps matching TRBD2 (6 bases). The germline gives CDR1 MNHEY, CDR2 SVGEGT. CDR3 length: 14 amino acids. Between the trimmed V and J ends, which lost 7 bases and 6 bases, there was a span of 18 bases. The CDR3 DNA reads TGTGCCAGCAACCCTACTAGCACGTCCAAGACCCAGTACTTC. Translation: CASNPTSTSKTQYF.

This clonotype was seen repeatedly, ten times or more. The rearrangement joins TRBV6-5 to TRBJ2-3; maybe TRBD2 (5 bases). CDR1 MNHEY and CDR2 SVGAGI come from the germline V gene. V lost 7 bases and J lost 3, with 11 bases in between. The CDR3 has 13 residues. The CDR3 DNA is TGTGCCAGCACCCCCGGAGGTACAGATACGCAGTATTTT. As protein: CASTPGGTDTQYF.

The V and J genes are TRBV12-3 or TRBV12-4 and TRBJ2-7, with D hard to call. This CDR3 contains 13 residues. The V end was cut by 6 bases, the J end by 3 bases, with 12 bases between. The CDR3 DNA reads TGTGCCAGCAGCATTAGGGCTAGCTACGAGCAGTACTTC. Protein sequence: CASSIRASYEQYF.

This clonotype was counted at least ten times. The chain uses TRBV11-3 and TRBJ2-3; D unresolved. CDR1 SGHNT and CDR2 YENEEA come from the germline V gene. V lost 3 bases, J lost 6 bases, and 19 bases lay in between. The CDR3 is made up of 16 amino acids. Here the CDR3 DNA reads TGTGCCAGCAGCTTTAATTATGGTGGCGACCTGGATACGCAGTATTTT. Encoded protein: CASSFNYGGDLDTQYF.

Comments on this clonotype: This clone may be a read error of a much larger clone one base away. This chain joins TRBV10-3 and TRBJ2-7, with TRBD2 as a possible D gene (5 bases). The germline V gene has CDR1 ENHRY and CDR2 SYGVKD. There are 15 residues in the CDR3. The chain's CDR3 is CAVSVGTAEIYEQYF. The CDR3 DNA sequence: TGTGCCGTCAGTGTAGGTACAGCGGAAATATACGAGCAGTACTTC.

The CDR3 DNA follows: TGTGCCAGCAGTCCCGGACAGGGCACGGTCGAGCAGTACTTC. Translation gives CASSPGQGTVEQYF. The chain links TRBV6-6 to TRBJ2-7, with 8 positions matching TRBD1. This CDR3 region has 14 residues. The trim removed 5 bases at V and 6 bases at J, leaving 9 bases unmatched. The germline V gene encodes CDR1 MNHNY and CDR2 SVGAGI (reference sequence).

This clonotype was found many times. J is TRBJ1-3 and V is TRBV6-5; D is undetermined. CDR1 is MNHEY and CDR2 is SVGAGI in the germline V gene. Deletions cut 0 bases from V and 0 bases from J, with 9 bases between. The CDR3 contains 16 residues. CDR3 sequence (DNA): TGTGCCAGCAGTTACTCGAGACCGAGCTCTGGAAACACCATATATTTT. It specifies CASSYSRPSSGNTIYF.

This clonotype was observed many times. This sequence joins TRBV11-2 and TRBJ2-7; unclear D gene. V lost 0 bases to trimming and J lost 6 bases, with 9 bases between them. The CDR3 contains 13 residues. From germline, CDR1 is SGHAT and CDR2 FQNNGV. CDR3 sequence reads: CASSLERPSEQYF. The DNA for the CDR3 is TGTGCCAGCAGCTTAGAACGGCCTTCCGAGCAGTACTTC.

The chain uses TRBV5-5 and TRBJ2-1; 7 bases are a match to TRBD2. Germline V gene sequence: CDR1 SGHKS, CDR2 YYEKEE (reference sequence). This CDR3 is 15 amino acids long. After removal of 4 bases from V and 8 bases from J, the junction contained 12 bases not matched to a gene. CDR3 residues: CASSPELALSDEQFF. In DNA form, the CDR3 reads TGTGCCAGCAGCCCAGAACTAGCGCTTTCCGATGAGCAGTTCTTC.

As to this clonotype: A much larger clone differs by one base, so this may be a read error. The chain links TRBV6-6 to TRBJ2-7; tentative D call: TRBD2 (5 bases). V lost 0 bases to trimming and J lost 4 bases, with 13 bases between them. This CDR3 comprises 15 residues. Germline V lookup: CDR1 MNHNY, CDR2 SVGAGI (reference sequence). The CDR3 region is CASSYSRESPYEQYF. CDR3 bases: TGTGCCAGCAGTTACTCTAGGGAGAGTCCATACGAGCAGTACTTC.

This clonotype was counted ten times or more. The chain employs TRBV5-5 and TRBJ2-1; TRBD2 matches at 9 bases. With 1 base clipped from V and 8 bases from J, the junction kept 4 bases outside the gene matches. Germline V CDR1 and CDR2: SGHKS, YYEKEE (reference sequence). The CDR3 contains 14 residues. The CDR3 reads CASSLLGLAYEQFF. As DNA, the CDR3 is TGTGCCAGCAGCTTGTTAGGACTAGCGTATGAGCAGTTCTTC.

With regard to this clonotype: A read error may explain this, as a much larger clone is one base away. This sequence joins TRBV6-1 and TRBJ2-7; 7 bases line up with TRBD1. Germline V gene data show CDR1 as MNHNS and CDR2 as SASEGT. The CDR3 is 12 amino acids. For the CDR3, the DNA is TGTGCCAACAGTGGACAGGCCCGGGGGCAGTACTTC. Translating it yields CANSGQARGQYF.

About this clonotype: The junction and the germline gene differ at one end; a read error may be behind it. The rearrangement joins TRBV11-2 to TRBJ1-4; possibly TRBD1 for D (5 bases). The germline V gene encodes CDR1 SGHAT and CDR2 FQNNGV. This CDR3 spans 16 amino acids. CDR3: CASSFFRDGAREKLFF. The CDR3 nucleotides are TGTGCCAGCAGCTTTTTTCGTGATGGGGCGAGGGAAAAGCTGTTTTTT.

This clonotype was detected a few times. The V and J genes are TRBV30 and TRBJ2-1; D may be TRBD1 (6 bases). Germline lookup yields CDR1 GTSNPN and CDR2 SVGIG (reference sequence). This CDR3 has 13 amino acids. With 5 bases removed from V and 6 bases from J, the gap between germline ends came to 14 bases. The CDR3 DNA follows: TGTGCCTGGGACCAGGGGCTGGTCAATGAGCAGTTCTTC. The encoded protein is CAWDQGLVNEQFF. Full variable domain (rest looked up from reference TRBV30 and TRBJ2-1): SQTIHQWPATLVQPVGSPLSLECTVEGTSNPNLYWYRQAAGRGLQLLFYSVGIGQISSEVPQNLSASRPQDRQFILSSKKLLLSDSGFYLCAWDQGLVNEQFFGPGTRLTVL.